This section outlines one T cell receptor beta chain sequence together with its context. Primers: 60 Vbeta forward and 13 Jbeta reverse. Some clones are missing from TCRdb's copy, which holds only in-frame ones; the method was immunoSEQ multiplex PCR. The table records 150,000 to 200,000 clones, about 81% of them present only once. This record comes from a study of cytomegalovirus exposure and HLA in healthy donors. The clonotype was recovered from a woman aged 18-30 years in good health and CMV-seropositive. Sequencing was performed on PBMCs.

The CDR3, as DNA: TGTGCCAGTAGCCGGGACCCGCCTAGCGGGGGAATTTTGGGCACCGGGGAGCTGTTTTTT. It specifies CASSRDPPSGGILGTGELFF. The genes are TRBV19 and TRBJ2-2; 10 bases are shared with TRBD2. Germline values: CDR1 LNHDA, CDR2 SQIVND (reference sequence). The CDR3 sequence is 20 residues long. V lost 6 bases, J lost 4 bases, and 20 bases stayed unmatched.